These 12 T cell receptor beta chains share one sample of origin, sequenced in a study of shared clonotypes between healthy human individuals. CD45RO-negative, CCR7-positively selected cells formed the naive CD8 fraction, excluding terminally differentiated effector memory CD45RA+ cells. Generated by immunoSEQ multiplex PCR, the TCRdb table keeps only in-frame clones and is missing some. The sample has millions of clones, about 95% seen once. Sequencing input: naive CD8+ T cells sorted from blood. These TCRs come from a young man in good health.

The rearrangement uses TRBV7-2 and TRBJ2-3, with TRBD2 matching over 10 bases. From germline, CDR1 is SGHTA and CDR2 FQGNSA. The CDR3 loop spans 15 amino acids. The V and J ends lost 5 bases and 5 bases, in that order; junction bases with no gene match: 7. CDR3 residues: CASSRTSGILDTQYF. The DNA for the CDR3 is TGTGCCAGCAGCCGAACTAGCGGGATATTAGATACGCAGTATTTT. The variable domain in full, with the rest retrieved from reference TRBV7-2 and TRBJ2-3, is GAGVSQSPSNKVTEKGKDVELRCDPISGHTALYWYRQSLGQGLEFLIYFQGNSAPDKSGLPSDRFSAERTGGSVSTLTIQRTQQEDSAVYLCASSRTSGILDTQYFGPGTRLTVL.

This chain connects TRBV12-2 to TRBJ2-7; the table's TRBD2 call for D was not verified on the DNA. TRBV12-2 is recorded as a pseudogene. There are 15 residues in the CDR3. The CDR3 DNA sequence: TGTGCAAGTCGCTCGCCTGAGGGCCTGGTTGACGAGCAGTACTTC. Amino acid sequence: CASRSPEGLVDEQYF.

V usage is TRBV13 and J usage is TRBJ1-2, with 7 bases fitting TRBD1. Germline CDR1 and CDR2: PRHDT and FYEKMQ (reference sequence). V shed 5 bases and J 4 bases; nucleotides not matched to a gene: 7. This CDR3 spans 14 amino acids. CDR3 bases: TGTGCCAGCAGCCACGGGACAGAAATCTATGGCTACACCTTC. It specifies CASSHGTEIYGYTF.

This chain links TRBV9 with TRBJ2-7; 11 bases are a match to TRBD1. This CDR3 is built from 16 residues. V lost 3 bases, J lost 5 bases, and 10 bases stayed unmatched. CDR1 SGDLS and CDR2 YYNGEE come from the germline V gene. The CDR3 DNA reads TGTGCCAGCAGCGCAGATGGGGACAGGGGGATCCACGAGCAGTACTTC. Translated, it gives CASSADGDRGIHEQYF.

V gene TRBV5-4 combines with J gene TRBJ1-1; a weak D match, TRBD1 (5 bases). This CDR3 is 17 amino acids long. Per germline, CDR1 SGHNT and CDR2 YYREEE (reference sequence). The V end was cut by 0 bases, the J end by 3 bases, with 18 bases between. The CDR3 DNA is TGTGCCAGCAGCTTGGTAGTAGGTGGGGGTTTCGACACTGAAGCTTTCTTT. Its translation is CASSLVVGGGFDTEAFF.

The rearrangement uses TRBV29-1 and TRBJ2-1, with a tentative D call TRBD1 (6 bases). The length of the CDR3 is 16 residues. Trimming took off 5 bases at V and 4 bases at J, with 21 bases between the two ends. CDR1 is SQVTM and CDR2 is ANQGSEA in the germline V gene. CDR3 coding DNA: TGCAGCGTTCCGGGACACCATTATGGGACGTACAATGAGCAGTTCTTC. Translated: CSVPGHHYGTYNEQFF.

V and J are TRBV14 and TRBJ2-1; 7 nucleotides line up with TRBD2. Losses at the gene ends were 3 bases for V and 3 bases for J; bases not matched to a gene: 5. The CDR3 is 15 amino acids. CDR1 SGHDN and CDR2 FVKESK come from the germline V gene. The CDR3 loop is CASSQGAGFYNEQFF. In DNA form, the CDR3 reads TGTGCCAGCAGCCAGGGAGCGGGGTTCTACAATGAGCAGTTCTTC. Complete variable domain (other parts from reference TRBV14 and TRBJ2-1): EAGVTQFPSHSVIEKGQTVTLRCDPISGHDNLYWYRRVMGKEIKFLLHFVKESKQDESGMPNNRFLAERTGGTYSTLKVQPAELEDSGVYFCASSQGAGFYNEQFFGPGTRLTVL.

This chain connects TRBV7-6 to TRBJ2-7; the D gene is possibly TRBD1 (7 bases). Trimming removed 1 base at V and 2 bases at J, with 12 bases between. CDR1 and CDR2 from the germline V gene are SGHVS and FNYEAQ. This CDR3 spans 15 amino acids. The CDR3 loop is CASSLGSGGTYEQYF. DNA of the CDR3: TGTGCCAGCAGCTTAGGTTCAGGGGGGACCTACGAGCAGTACTTC.

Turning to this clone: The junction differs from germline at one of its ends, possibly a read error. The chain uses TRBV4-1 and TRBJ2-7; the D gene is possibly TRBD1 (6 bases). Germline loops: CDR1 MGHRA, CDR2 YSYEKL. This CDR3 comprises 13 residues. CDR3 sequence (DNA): TGCGCCAGCAGCCAAGATCCTACAGGGCGCATCGACTTC. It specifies CASSQDPTGRIDF.

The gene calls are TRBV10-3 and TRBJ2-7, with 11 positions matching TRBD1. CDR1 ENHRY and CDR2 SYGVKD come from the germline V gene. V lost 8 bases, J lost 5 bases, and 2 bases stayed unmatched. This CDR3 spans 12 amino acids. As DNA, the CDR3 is TGTGCCATCGGACAGGGGGCGGACGAGCAGTACTTC. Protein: CAIGQGADEQYF.

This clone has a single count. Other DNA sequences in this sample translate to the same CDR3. CDR3 DNA sequence: TGCACCAGCAGCCAGGATCGTGAGGGGGAGCCTGGGGAGACCCAGTACTTC. It yields the protein CTSSQDREGEPGETQYF. The J gene is TRBJ2-5, the V gene TRBV1; the table's D call TRBD1 went unverified against the DNA. TRBV1 is shown as a pseudogene. The CDR3 is made up of 17 amino acids.

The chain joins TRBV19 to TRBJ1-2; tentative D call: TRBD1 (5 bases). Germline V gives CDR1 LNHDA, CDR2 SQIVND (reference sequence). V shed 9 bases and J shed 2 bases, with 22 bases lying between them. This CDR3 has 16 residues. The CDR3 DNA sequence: TGTGCCAGCTCTCCGCCAAGGCAGGGCTGGAACTATGGCTACACCTTC. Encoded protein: CASSPPRQGWNYGYTF.